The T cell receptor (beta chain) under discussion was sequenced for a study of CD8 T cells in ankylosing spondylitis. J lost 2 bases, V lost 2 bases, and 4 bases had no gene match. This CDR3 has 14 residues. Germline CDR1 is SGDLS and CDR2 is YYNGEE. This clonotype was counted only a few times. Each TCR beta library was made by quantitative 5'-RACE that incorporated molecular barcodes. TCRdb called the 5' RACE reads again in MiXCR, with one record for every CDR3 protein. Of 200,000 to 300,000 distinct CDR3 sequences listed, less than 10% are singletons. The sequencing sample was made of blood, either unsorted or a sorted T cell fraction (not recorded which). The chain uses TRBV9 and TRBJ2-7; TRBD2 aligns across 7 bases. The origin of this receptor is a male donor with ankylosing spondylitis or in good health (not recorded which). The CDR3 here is CASSVGGSTYEQYF. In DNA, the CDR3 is TGTGCCAGCAGCGTGGGCGGGAGCACCTACGAGCAGTACTTC.